This entry describes one T cell receptor (beta chain). The antigen remains unidentified. The data belong to a study of memory B cells and T cells in multiple sclerosis. CFSE-dim autoproliferating and CFSE-high non-proliferating T cells from unstimulated culture were sequenced separately. Fewer than 65 million CFSE-labeled PBMCs were cultured around seven days unstimulated, then replicate wells were pooled. PBMCs were labeled with 0.5 to 0.65 uM CFSE and cultured without exogenous stimuli. General observations from the study: Compartments had unequal clone-set sizes, affecting shared clonotype counts.

TCRdb's table, derived via immunoSEQ multiplex PCR, lists solely in-frame clones and lacks some. The sample comprises some 48,000 clones, about 80% of which are singletons, and 0.9% to 1.3% rests with the top ten. The junction had 4 bases not matched to a gene; V was cut back by 7 bases and J by 2 bases. CDR3 length: 14 amino acids. Germline lookup yields CDR1 ENHRY and CDR2 SYGVKD. The sequencing sample was made of PBMCs from blood kept in culture. The chain employs TRBV10-3 and TRBJ2-3; 9 bases map to TRBD2. The clonotype comes from a human donor with multiple sclerosis. DNA for the CDR3: TGTGCCATCACCGGCGGGGGGGCCACAGATACGCAGTATTTT. Translating it yields CAITGGGATDTQYF.